These 26 T cell receptor beta chains came from one sample sequenced in a study of T-cell reconstitution after alpha-beta-depleted transplantation in children. Unique molecular identifiers featured in how the TCRbeta library was prepared. TCRdb re-derived calls from the PCR reads in MiXCR, one entry per CDR3 protein. The sample has 300,000 to 350,000 distinct CDR3 sequences; around 25% are singletons. The starting material was PBMCs, mostly from graft donor cells, obtained 180 days after TCRalphabeta/CD19-depleted stem cell transplant. These receptors originate from a male patient aged 10-17 years who had a stem cell transplant for acute lymphoblastic leukemia, so the T cells may come from the graft donor.

This clonotype appeared a few times. CDR3 DNA: TGTGCCAGCTCACGCGACAGGGGGTTGAACACTGAAGCTTTCTTT. Residues: CASSRDRGLNTEAFF. V and J are TRBV18 and TRBJ1-1; the match to TRBD1 covers 9 bases. The germline CDR1 and CDR2 sequences are KGHSH and LQKENI. This CDR3 spans 15 amino acids. V shed 4 bases, J shed 0 bases, and the junction held 3 bases outside the gene matches. The full variable domain, in which reference TRBV18 and TRBJ1-1 provide the parts outside the CDR3, is NAGVMQNPRHLVRRRGQEARLRCSPMKGHSHVYWYRQLPEEGLKFMVYLQKENIIDESGMPKERFSAEFPKEGPSILRIQQVVRGDSAAYFCASSRDRGLNTEAFFGQGTRLTVV.

This chain links TRBV7-2 with TRBJ2-7; 7 bases fit TRBD1. This CDR3 is 16 amino acids long. Unmatched junction bases numbered 10, after V lost 4 bases and J lost 1 base. Germline V CDR1 and CDR2: SGHTA, FQGNSA. For the CDR3, the DNA is TGTGCCAGCAGCTCCCGCCCGGGACAGCTTTCCTACGAGCAGTACTTC. Translated: CASSSRPGQLSYEQYF. Drawing the rest from reference TRBV7-2 and TRBJ2-7, the complete variable domain is GAGVSQSPSNKVTEKGKDVELRCDPISGHTALYWYRQSLGQGLEFLIYFQGNSAPDKSGLPSDRFSAERTGGSVSTLTIQRTQQEDSAVYLCASSSRPGQLSYEQYFGPGTRLTVT.

The chain carries TRBV29-1 and TRBJ1-2; D unclear. V was clipped by 5 bases and J by 7 bases, with 8 bases between them. Germline loops: CDR1 SQVTM, CDR2 ANQGSEA. The CDR3 runs 10 residues. CDR3 sequence: CSVWVGGYTF. CDR3 DNA: TGCAGCGTTTGGGTGGGTGGCTACACCTTC.

This clonotype was counted a few times. The genes are TRBV7-6 and TRBJ2-4; D is undetermined. This CDR3 has 15 amino acids. Trimming took off 1 base at V and 4 bases at J, with 11 bases between the two ends. Germline loops: CDR1 SGHVS, CDR2 FNYEAQ. The CDR3 DNA is TGTGCCAGCAGCTTAGGGGCCTTTATGAAAAACATTCAGTACTTC. Protein: CASSLGAFMKNIQYF.

The V and J genes are TRBV6-2 or TRBV6-3 and TRBJ2-2; D remains unclear. The CDR3 is 14 amino acids. CDR1 and CDR2 (germline): MNHEY, SVGEGT. Trimming shortened V by 2 bases and J by 1 base, and 5 bases separated the two germline ends. The CDR3 sequence is CASSYTVNTGELFF. DNA of the CDR3: TGTGCCAGCAGTTACACAGTGAACACCGGGGAGCTGTTTTTT.

This clonotype was seen only a few times. This chain links TRBV6-1 with TRBJ2-5, with D tentatively TRBD1 (5 bases). Trimming shortened V by 5 bases and J by 5 bases, and 12 bases separated the two germline ends. The CDR3 sequence is 13 residues long. Germline CDR1 and CDR2: MNHNS and SASEGT. CDR3 region: CASSRQLLETQYF. In DNA form, the CDR3 reads TGTGCCAGCAGTCGACAGTTACTGGAGACCCAGTACTTC.

The rearrangement joins TRBV10-3 to TRBJ2-7; 9 nucleotides match TRBD2. The germline CDR1 and CDR2 sequences are ENHRY and SYGVKD. The CDR3 contains 13 residues. Unmatched junction bases numbered 3, after V lost 7 bases and J lost 2 bases. The CDR3 is CAITAGGPYEQYF. The CDR3 DNA is TGTGCCATCACGGCGGGAGGGCCCTACGAGCAGTACTTC.

The CDR3 DNA is TGCAGCGTTGAAGACGGAGTCGGCTACACCTTC. Residues: CSVEDGVGYTF. The chain employs TRBV29-1 and TRBJ1-2; no firm D call. V was cut by 0 bases and J by 8 bases, with 7 bases left in between. Looked up from germline, CDR1 is SQVTM and CDR2 is ANQGSEA. This CDR3 region has 11 residues.

The V and J genes are TRBV7-3 and TRBJ2-5; D gene ambiguous. CDR1 and CDR2 (germline): SGHTA, FQGTGA. Trimming left V 4 bases short and J 2 bases short, with 20 bases between. The CDR3 is 17 residues long. The CDR3 loop is CASSYGPAEYGQETQYF. The DNA for the CDR3 is TGTGCCAGCAGCTATGGGCCCGCGGAGTATGGGCAAGAGACCCAGTACTTC.

This clonotype came up once. CDR3 in DNA: TGTGCCATCAGATCTAGGTCGGGAGTTGGTGAGCAGTTCTTC. Amino acids: CAIRSRSGVGEQFF. The genes are TRBV10-3 and TRBJ2-1, with D maybe TRBD2 (6 bases). Germline V CDR1 and CDR2: ENHRY, SYGVKD. The V end was cut by 6 bases, the J end by 9 bases, with 18 bases between. The CDR3 extends over 14 amino acids.

In its sample, this clonotype was seen a few times. V usage is TRBV5-1 and J usage is TRBJ2-7, with TRBD2 as a possible D gene (5 bases). Deletions cut 4 bases from V and 3 bases from J, with 11 bases between. Germline values: CDR1 SGHRS, CDR2 YFSETQ. The CDR3 loop spans 13 amino acids. CDR3 DNA sequence: TGCGCCAGCAGCACCGGGATATACTACGAGCAGTACTTC. Translated: CASSTGIYYEQYF.

This clonotype was detected only a few times. The rearrangement joins TRBV9 to TRBJ2-3; D remains ambiguous. This CDR3 is 13 amino acids long. Trimming stripped 4 bases from V and 2 bases from J, with 8 bases between. Germline lookup yields CDR1 SGDLS and CDR2 YYNGEE. The CDR3 region is CASSPQATDTQYF. CDR3 sequence (DNA): TGTGCCAGCAGCCCCCAGGCCACAGATACGCAGTATTTT.

This clonotype has just a few counts. This rearrangement joins TRBV7-9 to TRBJ2-3; a weak D match, TRBD2 (7 bases). The germline gives CDR1 SEHNR, CDR2 FQNEAQ (reference sequence). The CDR3 is 16 amino acids. V dropped 2 bases and J dropped 3 bases, with 15 bases sitting between them. The CDR3, as DNA: TGTGCCAGCAGCTTACATCTGGGAGGGGGAACAGATACGCAGTATTTT. It encodes CASSLHLGGGTDTQYF.

The V and J genes are TRBV10-3 and TRBJ2-4; a possible D gene is TRBD1 (5 bases). The CDR3 consists of 12 residues. V shed 3 bases and J shed 9 bases, with 9 bases lying between them. Germline V lookup: CDR1 ENHRY, CDR2 SYGVKD. The CDR3 coding sequence is TGTGCCATCAGTGAACAGGTTGGCATTCAGTACTTC. Translation gives CAISEQVGIQYF.

The chain has TRBV12-3 or TRBV12-4 and TRBJ2-3; 7 bases are a match to TRBD1. The CDR3 contains 15 residues. J lost 2 bases, V lost 4 bases, and 6 bases had no gene match. The CDR3 nucleotides read TGTGCCAGCAGTTCCGGGACAGCCCACACAGATACGCAGTATTTT. Translating gives CASSSGTAHTDTQYF.

This clonotype was detected a few times. This chain uses TRBV29-1 with TRBJ2-7, with D hard to call. The germline V gene has CDR1 SQVTM and CDR2 ANQGSEA. With 4 bases removed from V and 3 bases from J, the gap between germline ends came to 16 bases. The CDR3 sequence is 14 residues long. As DNA, the CDR3 is TGCAGCGTTGCCCCCCAAGGTGCCCACTACGAGCAGTACTTC. The encoded protein is CSVAPQGAHYEQYF.

In this sample, this clonotype turned up once. V is TRBV20-1 and J is TRBJ2-7; 7 nucleotides align to TRBD1. After removal of 6 bases from V and 6 bases from J, the junction contained 11 bases not matched to a gene. Germline V gene lookup returns CDR1 DFQATT and CDR2 SNEGSKA (reference sequence). CDR3 length: 13 amino acids. The CDR3 region has the DNA TGCAGTGCCACACCGGGACAGCTTAGCGAGCAGTACTTC. This sequence encodes CSATPGQLSEQYF.

This clonotype was seen a handful of times. J is TRBJ2-7 and V is TRBV3-1, with D possibly TRBD2 on 6 matching bases. Germline lookup yields CDR1 LGHDT and CDR2 YNNKEL (reference sequence). Trimming removed 1 base from V and 2 bases from J, with 18 bases in between. This CDR3 is 17 amino acids long. CDR3 loop: CASSQVLLRDLPYEQYF. The CDR3 coding sequence is TGTGCCAGCAGCCAAGTCCTACTTCGGGACTTACCCTACGAGCAGTACTTC.

This clonotype has just a few counts. In DNA form, the CDR3 reads TGTGCCAGCAGTCCCGGAGTACCCTCCTACGAGCAGTACTTC. Protein: CASSPGVPSYEQYF. The chain links TRBV27 to TRBJ2-7, with D unresolved. Germline CDR1 and CDR2: MNHEY and SMNVEV (reference sequence). This CDR3 contains 14 residues. With 5 bases removed from V and 0 bases from J, the gap between germline ends came to 11 bases.

The genes are TRBV5-1 and TRBJ1-5; no clear D. The CDR3 is 16 amino acids. Trimming removed 0 bases from V and 9 bases from J, with 19 bases in between. Germline V gene data show CDR1 as SGHRS and CDR2 as YFSETQ. CDR3 residues: CASSLESRSHYLPQHF. Written as DNA, the CDR3 is TGCGCCAGCAGCTTGGAGTCCCGGAGCCACTATTTGCCCCAGCATTTT.

In its sample, this clonotype was seen once. CDR3 region: CASSPLDPPVGEQYF. CDR3 DNA: TGTGCCAGCTCACCACTGGATCCTCCCGTTGGGGAGCAGTACTTC. The chain couples TRBV18 to TRBJ2-7; D not resolved. The CDR3 has 15 amino acids. The germline V and J ends were trimmed by 1 base and 7 bases, with 17 bases remaining between them. Germline V gives CDR1 KGHSH, CDR2 LQKENI.

This clonotype was counted a few times. The rearrangement joins TRBV25-1 to TRBJ2-4; D not certain. V lost 6 bases, J lost 0 bases, and 12 bases lay in between. The CDR3 is made up of 15 amino acids. Germline V CDR1 and CDR2: MGHDK, SYGVNS. Written as DNA, the CDR3 is TGTGCCAGCAGCAAGCAGTCACGAGCCAAAAACATTCAGTACTTC. This sequence encodes CASSKQSRAKNIQYF.

The chain uses TRBV11-2 and TRBJ2-1; D gene ambiguous. V was clipped by 8 bases and J by 9 bases, with 20 bases between them. This CDR3 spans 14 amino acids. Per germline, CDR1 SGHAT and CDR2 FQNNGV. The CDR3 is CASLRDSSSTEQFF. The CDR3 DNA sequence: TGTGCCAGCCTCAGAGATAGCTCGAGTACTGAGCAGTTCTTC.

This clonotype was observed many times. V is TRBV5-1 and J is TRBJ1-2, with D possibly being TRBD1 (5 bases). Germline CDR1 is SGHRS and CDR2 is YFSETQ. The V gene lost 4 bases and the J gene lost 4 bases, with 20 bases spanning the gap. The CDR3 runs 16 residues. CDR3 DNA: TGCGCCAGCAGCCGCTCTACAGATCCCGGGGGCTATGGCTACACCTTC. This sequence encodes CASSRSTDPGGYGYTF. The full variable domain, completed using reference TRBV5-1 and TRBJ1-2, is KAGVTQTPRYLIKTRGQQVTLSCSPISGHRSVSWYQQTPGQGLQFLFEYFSETQRNKGNFPGRFSGRQFSNSRSEMNVSTLELGDSALYLCASSRSTDPGGYGYTFGSGTRLTVV.

There are a few counts of this clonotype. The chain is built from TRBV4-1 and TRBJ2-4; 11 bases match TRBD2. The germline gives CDR1 MGHRA, CDR2 YSYEKL. The J segment lost 3 bases and the V segment lost 2 bases, leaving 3 bases of the junction unmatched. This CDR3 has 16 amino acids. CDR3 bases: TGCGCCAGCAGCCAATTCCTAGCGGGAGGCAAAAACATTCAGTACTTC. Residues: CASSQFLAGGKNIQYF.

V usage is TRBV29-1 and J usage is TRBJ2-7, with D perhaps TRBD1 (6 bases). Trimming removed 7 bases from V and 2 bases from J, with 9 bases in between. This CDR3 has 11 residues. Germline assignment: CDR1 SQVTM and CDR2 ANQGSEA. For the CDR3, the DNA is TGCAGCGCGGGACATACCTACGAGCAGTACTTC. It encodes CSAGHTYEQYF.